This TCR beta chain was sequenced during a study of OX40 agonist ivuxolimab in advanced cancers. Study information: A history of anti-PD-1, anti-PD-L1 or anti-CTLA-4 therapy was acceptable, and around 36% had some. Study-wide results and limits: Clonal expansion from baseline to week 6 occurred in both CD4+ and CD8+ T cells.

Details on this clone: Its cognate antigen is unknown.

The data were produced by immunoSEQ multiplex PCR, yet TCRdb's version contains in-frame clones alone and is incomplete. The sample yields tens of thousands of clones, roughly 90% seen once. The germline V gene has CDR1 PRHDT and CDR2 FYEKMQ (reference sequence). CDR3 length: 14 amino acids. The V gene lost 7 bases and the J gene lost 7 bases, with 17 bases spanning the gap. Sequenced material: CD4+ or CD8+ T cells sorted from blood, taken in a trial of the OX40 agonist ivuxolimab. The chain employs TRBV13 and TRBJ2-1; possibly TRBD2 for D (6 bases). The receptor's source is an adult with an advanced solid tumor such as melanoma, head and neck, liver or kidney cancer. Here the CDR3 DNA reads TGTGCCAGCAACTTGTGGAGTAGCGGAAATGAGCAGTTCTTC. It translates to CASNLWSSGNEQFF.